The rows below give T cell receptor beta chains drawn from one sample of a study of response to subunit inactivated influenza vaccine. TCRdb fed the RT-PCR reads into MiXCR, producing one record per CDR3 protein. The data hold about 620,000 distinct CDR3 sequences, with about 11% observed a single time. These same records also appear under a second study, on T cells expressing NK-cell markers.

The sample consisted of PBMCs from blood, taken on the day of vaccination. These receptors all come from a man aged 45 to 65 who received an inactivated influenza vaccine. CDR3s include the opening cysteine and the closing phenylalanine or tryptophan. The D gene is left open where the match is weak. Clone sizes are given selectively: once, few, many, or a class where the clone is expanded.

>TRBD2|TRBJ2-1|TRBV7-9|few
CASSTLTSATDNEQFF
TGTGCCAGCAGCACCTTAACTAGCGCAACCGACAATGAGCAGTTCTTC
>NA|TRBJ1-5|TRBV5-4|NA
CASSLGGVLGHPQHF
TGTGCCAGCAGCTTGGGCGGGGTGTTGGGCCATCCCCAGCATTTT
>TRBD1|TRBJ1-1|TRBV5-1|few
CASSLVYRGNTEAFF
TGCGCCAGCAGCTTGGTCTACAGGGGGAACACTGAAGCTTTCTTT
>NA|TRBJ2-4|TRBV19|NA
CASSSQRGRIQYF
TGTGCCAGTAGTTCACAACGGGGGCGCATTCAGTACTTC
>NA|TRBJ2-7|TRBV11-2|few
CASSLVATIRGNSYEQYF
TGTGCCAGCAGCTTAGTAGCTACTATTCGGGGCAACTCCTACGAGCAGTACTTC
>TRBD1|TRBJ2-1|TRBV20-1|NA
CSASTGTGGYNEQFF
TGCAGTGCTAGCACCGGGACAGGGGGGTACAATGAGCAGTTCTTC
>TRBD2|TRBJ2-1|TRBV4-3|few
CASSQDGLQGTSGYNEQFF
TGCGCCAGCAGCCAAGATGGACTACAAGGGACTAGCGGCTACAATGAGCAGTTCTTC
>TRBD1|TRBJ2-4|TRBV20-1|NA
CSAIRQGGNIQYF
TGCAGTGCTATAAGACAGGGTGGGAACATTCAGTACTTC
>TRBD1|TRBJ1-1|TRBV20-1|NA
CSASRGVLFMNTEAFF
TGCAGTGCTTCCAGGGGGGTACTTTTTATGAACACTGAAGCTTTCTTT
>TRBD2|TRBJ2-1|TRBV12-3/TRBV12-4|NA
CASSYLPFLGGRANEQFF
TGTGCCAGCAGTTACTTGCCTTTCCTCGGCGGGAGGGCCAATGAGCAGTTCTTC
>TRBD2|TRBJ2-1|TRBV29-1|NA
CSVEGHGTSGAYNEQFF
TGCAGCGTTGAAGGACACGGGACTAGCGGGGCCTACAATGAGCAGTTCTTC
>NA|TRBJ1-5|TRBV4-1|few
CASSQSDPNQPQHF
TGCGCCAGCAGCCAGAGTGACCCAAATCAGCCCCAGCATTTT
>NA|TRBJ1-2|TRBV7-8|few
CASSPAIPATFYGYTF
TGTGCCAGCAGCCCCGCTATCCCAGCAACTTTCTATGGCTACACCTTC
>TRBD1|TRBJ1-3|TRBV10-3|few
CASMTGGTGNTIYF
TGTGCCAGTATGACAGGGGGTACCGGAAACACCATATATTTT
>TRBD1|TRBJ2-7|TRBV20-1|few
CSAPGTGVSGQYF
TGCAGTGCACCGGGGACAGGGGTTTCCGGGCAGTACTTC
>NA|TRBJ2-5|TRBV3-1|NA
CASSQAGGEDTQYF
TGTGCCAGCAGCCAGGCCGGCGGGGAAGACACCCAGTACTTC
>TRBD2|TRBJ2-7|TRBV6-5|NA
CASSYSPAGGPWEQYF
TGTGCCAGCAGTTACTCGCCAGCGGGGGGGCCTTGGGAGCAGTACTTC
>NA|TRBJ2-7|TRBV6-1|NA
CASGRQGEAWGQYF
TGTGCCAGCGGTCGTCAGGGGGAGGCTTGGGGGCAGTACTTC
>TRBD1|TRBJ2-5|TRBV28|few
CASSFLQGAFKETQYF
TGTGCCAGCAGTTTTCTCCAGGGGGCGTTTAAAGAGACCCAGTACTTC
>NA|TRBJ2-2|TRBV20-1|few
CSARSHREFVTGELFF
TGCAGTGCTAGATCCCACAGGGAATTTGTCACCGGGGAGCTGTTTTTT